These 18 T cell receptor beta chains were sequenced from one sample in a study of blood T cell repertoires in COVID-19. Some clones are missing from TCRdb's copy, which holds only in-frame ones; the method was immunoSEQ multiplex PCR. The table records about 110,000 clones, 65% to 90% of them present only once. The sequenced sample was peripheral blood. These receptors were taken from an elderly woman with active or convalescent COVID-19.

This clone has just a few counts. The chain uses TRBV5-5 and TRBJ2-2, with TRBD2 matching 14 bases. The V gene end was trimmed by 4 bases and the J gene end by 5 bases; junction bases not matched to a gene: 7. Germline-derived CDR1 and CDR2 are SGHKS and YYEKEE (reference sequence). The CDR3 is 17 residues long. CDR3 coding DNA: TGTGCCAGCAGCCCGGGACTAGCGGGAGTCTATACCGGGGAGCTGTTTTTT. It specifies CASSPGLAGVYTGELFF.

The genes are TRBV12-1 and TRBJ1-1; the table's D call TRBD1 went unverified against the DNA. TRBV12-1 is reported as a pseudogene. CDR3 size: 17 residues. CDR3 protein: CASSRTGKEKWNTEAFF. The CDR3 nucleotides read TGTGCCAGCAGCCGGACAGGGAAGGAAAAGTGGAACACTGAAGCTTTCTTT.

This clone was recorded only once. CDR3 DNA: TGTGCCAGAAGACGAGCGACCCTTACTAGCGGGTGGTACAATGAGCAGTTCTTC. Translated, it gives CARRRATLTSGWYNEQFF. The rearrangement links TRBV5-3 to TRBJ2-1, with 9 bases identical to TRBD2. TRBV5-3 is an ORF; its function is uncertain. V shed 5 bases and J 4 bases; nucleotides not matched to a gene: 16. The CDR3 consists of 18 residues.

To note about this clone: The same CDR3 can be traced to other DNA sequences in this sample. The CDR3 DNA reads TGTGCCTGGAGTCCACAGGGTTATGGCTACACCTTC. It encodes CAWSPQGYGYTF. This chain links TRBV30 with TRBJ1-2, with D possibly matching TRBD1 (6 bases). V gave up 2 bases and J gave up 5 bases, with 9 bases separating them. Germline V gives CDR1 GTSNPN, CDR2 SVGIG (reference sequence). The CDR3 is 12 residues long.

This chain links TRBV5-1 with TRBJ2-2, with D tentatively TRBD2 (6 bases). The CDR3 has 15 amino acids. V shed 4 bases and J shed 0 bases, with 10 bases lying between them. CDR1 is SGHRS, CDR2 YFSETQ, per germline. This CDR3 is CASSISGTNTGELFF. CDR3 coding DNA: TGCGCCAGCAGCATTAGCGGAACGAACACCGGGGAGCTGTTTTTT.

The V call is TRBV7-2, the J call TRBJ2-7; TRBD2 aligns across 7 bases. Losses at the gene ends were 1 base for V and 5 bases for J; bases not matched to a gene: 17. The CDR3 runs to 18 residues. Germline V CDR1 and CDR2: SGHTA, FQGNSA. Here the CDR3 reads CASSLVGGSHIAANEQYF. CDR3 in DNA: TGTGCCAGCAGCTTAGTGGGCGGGAGCCACATAGCCGCCAACGAGCAGTACTTC.

V and J are TRBV18 and TRBJ2-5; D may be TRBD1 (5 bases). This CDR3 is built from 15 residues. Germline loops: CDR1 KGHSH, CDR2 LQKENI. The V end lost 3 bases, the J end lost 4 bases, and 15 bases lay between the germline ends. CDR3 amino acids: CASSPGGAGRETQYF. The DNA for the CDR3 is TGTGCCAGCTCACCTGGTGGGGCAGGCCGAGAGACCCAGTACTTC.

The rearrangement links TRBV7-9 to TRBJ2-1, with D possibly matching TRBD1 (5 bases). CDR3 length equals 13 residues. From germline, CDR1 is SEHNR and CDR2 FQNEAQ (reference sequence). V was clipped by 3 bases and J by 10 bases, with 13 bases between them. The CDR3 sequence: CASSLTEKGEQFF. The CDR3 nucleotides are TGTGCCAGCAGCTTGACCGAGAAGGGGGAGCAGTTCTTC.

V usage is TRBV18 and J usage is TRBJ2-7; no firm D call. This CDR3 has 14 residues. Germline V gene data show CDR1 as KGHSH and CDR2 as LQKENI. With 3 bases removed from V and 4 bases from J, the gap between germline ends came to 13 bases. CDR3 DNA: TGTGCCAGCTCACCGAATCCGGGTTCGTACGAGCAGTACTTC. Translated: CASSPNPGSYEQYF.

The table lists this clone with a count of one. The DNA for the CDR3 is TGTGCCAGCAGTTATAAGGGGAATCAGCCCCAGCATTTT. As protein: CASSYKGNQPQHF. The chain uses TRBV12-3 or TRBV12-4 and TRBJ1-5; D is possibly TRBD1 (5 bases). Trimming left V 4 bases short and J 4 bases short, with 8 bases between. The CDR3 sequence is 13 residues long.

V usage is TRBV3-1 (or the pseudogene TRBV3-2) and J usage is TRBJ1-2; no definite D call. Germline V gives CDR1 LGHDT, CDR2 YNNKEL (reference sequence). The V end was cut by 2 bases, the J end by 0 bases, with 7 bases between. The CDR3 length is 14 residues. CDR3 DNA sequence: TGTGCCAGCAGCCAATGGCGGTCTAACTATGGCTACACCTTC. It codes for CASSQWRSNYGYTF.

V gene TRBV5-4 combines with J gene TRBJ2-2; 9 nucleotides align to TRBD1. The V gene end was trimmed by 4 bases and the J gene end by 4 bases; junction bases not matched to a gene: 2. Germline CDR1 reads SGHNT; CDR2 reads YYREEE (reference sequence). CDR3 size: 14 residues. CDR3 nucleotides: TGTGCCAGCAGCCCGGGACAGGGCACCGGGGAGCTGTTTTTT. Translated: CASSPGQGTGELFF.

To note about this clone: Other nucleotide sequences in the sample specify the same CDR3. The chain is built from TRBV9 and TRBJ2-7, with D possibly being TRBD2 (5 bases). This CDR3 comprises 16 residues. The germline CDR1 and CDR2 sequences are SGDLS and YYNGEE. The ends were cut back, 0 bases at V and 0 bases at J, with 13 bases in the middle. CDR3 residues: CASSVGSSGSSYEQYF. DNA of the CDR3: TGTGCCAGCAGCGTAGGCTCGTCTGGGAGCTCCTACGAGCAGTACTTC.

This chain uses TRBV4-1 with TRBJ1-1; D is uncertain. CDR3 length equals 14 residues. The germline V gene encodes CDR1 MGHRA and CDR2 YSYEKL. Trimming pared 3 bases from V and 0 bases from J, leaving 8 bases between. CDR3 nucleotides: TGCGCCAGCAGCCACTACACTATGAACACTGAAGCTTTCTTT. Translating it yields CASSHYTMNTEAFF.

The CDR3 bases are TGTGCCAGCAGCTTCCTCGGGGTCGGCTACAATGAGCAGTTCTTC. Encoded protein: CASSFLGVGYNEQFF. The chain employs TRBV7-9 and TRBJ2-1; TRBD2 might be the D (5 bases). In germline, CDR1 is SEHNR, CDR2 FQNEAQ (reference sequence). This CDR3 region has 15 residues. Trimming shortened V by 3 bases and J by 3 bases, and 12 bases separated the two germline ends.

The V and J genes are TRBV7-8 and TRBJ1-5; maybe TRBD1 (5 bases). The V and J ends lost 4 bases and 2 bases respectively, with 15 bases between them. CDR3 length: 16 amino acids. Germline V gene sequence: CDR1 SGHVS, CDR2 FQNEAQ. For the CDR3, the DNA is TGTGCCAGCAGCTGGGGACCGGGGGTCGGCAATCAGCCCCAGCATTTT. It specifies CASSWGPGVGNQPQHF.

The chain recombines TRBV7-9 with TRBJ1-2, with D possibly being TRBD1 (6 bases). The CDR3 length is 17 residues. Germline values: CDR1 SEHNR, CDR2 FQNEAQ (reference sequence). The V gene lost 8 bases and the J gene lost 5 bases, with 27 bases spanning the gap. CDR3 sequence reads: CASAEGLGGARDYGYTF. In nucleotides, the CDR3 is TGTGCCAGCGCCGAGGGACTGGGGGGGGCGCGAGATTATGGCTACACCTTC.

This rearrangement joins TRBV9 to TRBJ2-1, with D tentatively TRBD2 (5 bases). V lost 0 bases and J lost 0, with 13 bases in between. The CDR3 consists of 17 residues. Germline V gives CDR1 SGDLS, CDR2 YYNGEE. The CDR3 protein is CASSVGGRQSSYNEQFF. The CDR3 nucleotides read TGTGCCAGCAGCGTAGGAGGGCGTCAGAGCTCCTACAATGAGCAGTTCTTC.